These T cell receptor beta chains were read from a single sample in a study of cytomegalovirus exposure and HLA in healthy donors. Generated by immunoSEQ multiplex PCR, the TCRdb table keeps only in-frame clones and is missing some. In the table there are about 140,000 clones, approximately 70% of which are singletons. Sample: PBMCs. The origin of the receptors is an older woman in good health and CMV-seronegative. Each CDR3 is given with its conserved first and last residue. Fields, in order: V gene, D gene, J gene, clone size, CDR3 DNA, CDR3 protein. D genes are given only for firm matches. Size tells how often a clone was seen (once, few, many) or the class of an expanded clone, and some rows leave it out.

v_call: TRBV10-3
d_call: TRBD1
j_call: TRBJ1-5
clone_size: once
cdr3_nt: TGTGCCATCAGTGGACAGGGTAGCAATCAGCCCCAGCATTTT
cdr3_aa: CAISGQGSNQPQHF

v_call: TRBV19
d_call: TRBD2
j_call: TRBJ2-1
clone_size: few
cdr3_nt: TGTGCCAGTAGTACAGGGACTAGCGGGGGACAACCGAGGTTCTTC
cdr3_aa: CASSTGTSGGQPRFF

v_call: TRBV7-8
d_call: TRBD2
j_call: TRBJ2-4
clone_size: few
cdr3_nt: TGTGCCAGCAGCTTTCGCGGACTAGCGGATTATCCTCTAGCCAAAAACATTCAGTACTTC
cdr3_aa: CASSFRGLADYPLAKNIQYF

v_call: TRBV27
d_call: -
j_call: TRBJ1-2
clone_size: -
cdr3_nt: TGTGCCAGCAGTTCGACAGGAGATGGCTACACCTTC
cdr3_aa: CASSSTGDGYTF

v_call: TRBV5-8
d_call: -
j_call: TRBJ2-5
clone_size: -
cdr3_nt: TGTGCCAGCAGCTTGATCCTTTCGGGTCGGGAGACCCAGTACTTC
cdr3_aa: CASSLILSGRETQYF

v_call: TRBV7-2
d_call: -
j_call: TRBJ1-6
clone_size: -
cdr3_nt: TGTGCCAGCAGCTTTCAAGGGAGGAGCTCCTATAATTCACCCCTCCACTTT
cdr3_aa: CASSFQGRSSYNSPLHF

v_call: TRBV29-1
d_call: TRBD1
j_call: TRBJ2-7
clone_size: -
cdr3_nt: TGCAGCGTTGATGCCCCAGGGGGCTACGAGCAGTACTTC
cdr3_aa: CSVDAPGGYEQYF

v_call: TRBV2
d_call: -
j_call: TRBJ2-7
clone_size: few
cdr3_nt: TGTGCCAGCGGGACTCTCTACGAGCAGTACTTC
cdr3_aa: CASGTLYEQYF

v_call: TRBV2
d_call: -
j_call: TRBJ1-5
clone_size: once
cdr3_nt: TGTGCCAGCAGTGAAGCGGGGGGGTTGGGCAATCAGCCCCAGCATTTT
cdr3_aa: CASSEAGGLGNQPQHF

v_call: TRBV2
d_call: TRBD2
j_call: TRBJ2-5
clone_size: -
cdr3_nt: TGTGCCAGGGGCGCGGGGGTCCAAGAGACCCAGTACTTC
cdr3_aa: CARGAGVQETQYF

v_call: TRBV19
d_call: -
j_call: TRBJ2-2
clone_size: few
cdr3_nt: TGTGCCAGTATCATGACAGGGAGGAGAGGCGGGGAGCTGTTTTTT
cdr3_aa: CASIMTGRRGGELFF

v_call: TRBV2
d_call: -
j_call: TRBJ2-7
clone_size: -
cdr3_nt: TGTGCCAGCAGTGAAAATTACTCGTGGGAGCAGTGCTTC
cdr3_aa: CASSENYSWEQCF

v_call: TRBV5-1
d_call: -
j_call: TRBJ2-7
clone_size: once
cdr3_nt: TGCGCCAGCAGCTTGACCCGCTCCTACGAGCAGTACTTC
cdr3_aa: CASSLTRSYEQYF

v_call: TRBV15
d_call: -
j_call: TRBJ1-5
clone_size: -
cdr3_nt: TGTGCCACCAGCGGAGGCAGTCACGATCAGCCCCAGCATTTT
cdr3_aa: CATSGGSHDQPQHF

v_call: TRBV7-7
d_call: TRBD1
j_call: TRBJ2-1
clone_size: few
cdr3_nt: TGTGCCAGCAGCTTATTTCCTGGGACAGGGGGCTTCAATGAGCAGTTCTTC
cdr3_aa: CASSLFPGTGGFNEQFF

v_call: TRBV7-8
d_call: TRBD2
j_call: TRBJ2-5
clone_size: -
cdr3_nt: TGTGCCAGCAGCGCGTCCCTAGCGGGAGGGGAGACCCAGTACTTC
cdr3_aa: CASSASLAGGETQYF

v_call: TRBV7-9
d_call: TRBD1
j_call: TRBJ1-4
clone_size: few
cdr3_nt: TGTGCCAGCAGCCCTTACAGGGGAAAACTGTTTTTT
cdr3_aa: CASSPYRGKLFF

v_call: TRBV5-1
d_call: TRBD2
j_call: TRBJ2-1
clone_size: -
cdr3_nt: TGCGCCAGCAGCTTGGAAGGGAGCTTAGCGGGAGGCCACAATGAGCAGTTCTTC
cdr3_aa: CASSLEGSLAGGHNEQFF

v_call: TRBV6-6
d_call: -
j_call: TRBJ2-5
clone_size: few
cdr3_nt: TGTGCCAGCAGTTTTGGACAGCCCGGGACCCAGTACTTC
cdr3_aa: CASSFGQPGTQYF

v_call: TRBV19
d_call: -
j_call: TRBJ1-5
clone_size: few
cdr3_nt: TGTGCCAGTACCTATAATACAGGGTACAATCAGCCCCAGCATTTT
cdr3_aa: CASTYNTGYNQPQHF

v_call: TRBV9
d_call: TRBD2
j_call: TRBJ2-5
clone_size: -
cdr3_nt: TGTGCCAGCACCACTAGCGGGGGGGCCCAAGAGACCCAGTACTTC
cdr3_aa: CASTTSGGAQETQYF

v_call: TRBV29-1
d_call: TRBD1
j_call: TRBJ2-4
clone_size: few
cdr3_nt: TGCAGCGGGGGACAGGGTGGTGCCAAAAACATTCAGTACTTC
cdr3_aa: CSGGQGGAKNIQYF

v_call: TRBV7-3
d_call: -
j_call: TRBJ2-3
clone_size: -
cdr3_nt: TGTGCCAGCAGCCCCGGGGGGCATGTCACAGATACGCAGTATTTT
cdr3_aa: CASSPGGHVTDTQYF

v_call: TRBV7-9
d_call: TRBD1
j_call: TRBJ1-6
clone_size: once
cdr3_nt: TGTGCCAGCAGCTCAGGGACAGGGGGGGGTAATTCACCCCTCCACTTT
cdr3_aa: CASSSGTGGGNSPLHF

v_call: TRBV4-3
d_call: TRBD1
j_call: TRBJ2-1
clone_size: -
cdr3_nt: TGCGCCAGCAGCCAAATCCGGACAGGGAGGAATGAGCAGTTCTTC
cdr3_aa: CASSQIRTGRNEQFF

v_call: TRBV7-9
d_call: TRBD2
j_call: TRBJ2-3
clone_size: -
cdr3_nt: TGTGCCAGCAGCTTACTCTCGCGGGGGGGCACAGATACGCAGTATTTT
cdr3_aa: CASSLLSRGGTDTQYF

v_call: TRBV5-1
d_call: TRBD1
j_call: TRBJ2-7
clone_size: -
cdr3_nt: TGCGCCAGCAGCCTGGACGGGACAGGTCTCTACGAGCAGTACTTC
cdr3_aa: CASSLDGTGLYEQYF

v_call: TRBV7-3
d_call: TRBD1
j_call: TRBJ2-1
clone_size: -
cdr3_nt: TGTGCCAGCAGCTTGCGGACAGGGGGCAATGAGCAGTTCTTC
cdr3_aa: CASSLRTGGNEQFF

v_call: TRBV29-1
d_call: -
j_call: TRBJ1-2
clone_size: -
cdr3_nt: TGCAGCGTTGAAGCCGCTAATGGCTACACCTTC
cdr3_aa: CSVEAANGYTF

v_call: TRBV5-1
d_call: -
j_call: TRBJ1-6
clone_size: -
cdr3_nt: TGCGCCAGCAGCTTGGAAACGGATTCACCCCTCCACTTT
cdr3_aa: CASSLETDSPLHF

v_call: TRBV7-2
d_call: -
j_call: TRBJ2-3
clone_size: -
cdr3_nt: TGTGCCAGCAGCGACGACAGTTTTATCGATACGCAGTATTTT
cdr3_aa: CASSDDSFIDTQYF

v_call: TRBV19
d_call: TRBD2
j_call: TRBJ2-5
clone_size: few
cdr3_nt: TGTGCCAGTAGTAACGGGGGGGCCGGGGGGACCCAGTACTTC
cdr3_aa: CASSNGGAGGTQYF

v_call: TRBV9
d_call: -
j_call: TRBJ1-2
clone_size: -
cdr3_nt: TGTGCCAGCAGCGTAGATGGCGGAGTCTATGGCTACACCTTC
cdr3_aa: CASSVDGGVYGYTF

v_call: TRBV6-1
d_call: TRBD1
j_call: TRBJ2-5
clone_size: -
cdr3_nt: TGTGCCAGCAGCCTAAACAGGGGAGAGACCCAGTACTTC
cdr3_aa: CASSLNRGETQYF

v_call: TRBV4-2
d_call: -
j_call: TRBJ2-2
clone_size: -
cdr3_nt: TGTGCCAGCAGCCAAGATCCCGACTGGATCGGGGAGCTGTTTTTT
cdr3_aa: CASSQDPDWIGELFF

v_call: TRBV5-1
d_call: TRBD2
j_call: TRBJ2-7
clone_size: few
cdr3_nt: TGCGCCAGCAGCCCGGGCGGACTAGCGGGGGACTACGAGCAGTACTTC
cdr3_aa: CASSPGGLAGDYEQYF

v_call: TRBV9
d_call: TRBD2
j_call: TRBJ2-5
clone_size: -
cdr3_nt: TGTGCCAGCAGCGTAGTTGGTAGCGGGGGGACAGAGACCCAGTACTTC
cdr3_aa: CASSVVGSGGTETQYF

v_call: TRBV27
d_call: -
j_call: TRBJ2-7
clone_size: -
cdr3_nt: TGTGCCAGCAGTCCGCTGGGGGGAATGAACTACGAGCAGTACTTC
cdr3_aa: CASSPLGGMNYEQYF

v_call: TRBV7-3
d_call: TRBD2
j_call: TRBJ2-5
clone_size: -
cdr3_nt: TGTGCCAGCAGTTTAACCGGACTAGCGGGAGGAGGCCTTGAGACCCAGTACTTC
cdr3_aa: CASSLTGLAGGGLETQYF

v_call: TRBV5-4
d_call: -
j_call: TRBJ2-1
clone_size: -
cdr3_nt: TGTGCCAGCAGCTTGGACGGGGACTCCTACAATGAGCAGTTCTTC
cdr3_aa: CASSLDGDSYNEQFF

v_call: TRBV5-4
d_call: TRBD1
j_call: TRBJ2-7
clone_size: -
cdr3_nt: TGTGCCAGCAGCTTGGGGACAGGTTCCGACGAGCAGTACTTC
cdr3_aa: CASSLGTGSDEQYF

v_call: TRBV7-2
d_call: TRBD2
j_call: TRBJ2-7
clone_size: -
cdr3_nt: TGTGCCAGCAGCTTAGAGAGCGGGAGGAACTCCTACGAGCAGTACTTC
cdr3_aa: CASSLESGRNSYEQYF

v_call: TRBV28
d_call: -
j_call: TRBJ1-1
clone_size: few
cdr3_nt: TGTGCCACCCGACCTAGCCTCGCTGAAGCTTTCTTT
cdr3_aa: CATRPSLAEAFF

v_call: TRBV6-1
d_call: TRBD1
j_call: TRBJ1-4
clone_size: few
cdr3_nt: TGTGCCAGCAAAGGGGGCCTGACTAATGAAAAACTGTTTTTT
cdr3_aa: CASKGGLTNEKLFF

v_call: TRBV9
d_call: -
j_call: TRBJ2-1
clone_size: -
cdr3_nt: TGTGCCAGCAGCGCTACAGAGAATGAGCAGTTCTTC
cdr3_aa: CASSATENEQFF

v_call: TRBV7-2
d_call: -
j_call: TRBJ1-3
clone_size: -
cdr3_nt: TGTGCCAGCAGCTTAGGAGATACTGGAAACACCATATATTTT
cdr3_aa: CASSLGDTGNTIYF

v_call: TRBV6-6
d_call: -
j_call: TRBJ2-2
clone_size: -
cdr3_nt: TGTGCCAGCAGTTACGGGGCAGTCGGGGAGCTGTTTTTT
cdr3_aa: CASSYGAVGELFF

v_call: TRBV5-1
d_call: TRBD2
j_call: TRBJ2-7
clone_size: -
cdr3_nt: TGCGCCAGCAGCAACGAGGTGGCGGGAGGGTCCTACGAGCAGTACTTC
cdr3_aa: CASSNEVAGGSYEQYF

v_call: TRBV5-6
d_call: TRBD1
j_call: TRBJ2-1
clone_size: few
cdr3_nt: TGTGCCAGCAGCTTGGGACTGACAGGGGGGGCCTACAATGAGCAGTTCTTC
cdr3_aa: CASSLGLTGGAYNEQFF